This TCR beta chain was retrieved from a study of cytomegalovirus exposure and HLA in healthy donors. Study-level results: It was approximately 150 TCR beta chains that were listed as cytomegalovirus-associated. The Asian-associated ancestry cluster reportedly had fewer N-insertions than the 666-donor mean in a later analysis.

60 Vbeta and 13 Jbeta primers were used in PCR. Authors' analysis steps: Tens of millions of unique TCR beta chains, 9.5 million to 14 million shared, were counted in a later analysis. Profiling relied on immunoSEQ multiplex PCR, and the TCRdb table lists in-frame clones only, not all of them. Clonal size and the V and J genes are those of that table, whereas D and trimming came from the DNA. The table has about 150,000 clones, around a tenth seen once. This clone was counted only a few times. The antigen remains undetermined. The source material was PBMCs. The TCR sequence derives from a male donor in good health and CMV-seronegative.

CDR3 residues: CASSQDRGGDQPQHF. The CDR3 nucleotides are TGCGCCAGCAGCCAAGATAGGGGGGGAGATCAGCCCCAGCATTTT. V gene TRBV4-3 combines with J gene TRBJ1-5, with D perhaps TRBD1 (6 bases). The germline V and J ends were trimmed by 0 bases and 5 bases, with 11 bases remaining between them. Germline V lookup: CDR1 LGHNA, CDR2 YSLEER. The CDR3 spans 15 residues.